What follows are 22 T cell receptor beta chains derived from one specimen sequenced in a study of T cell repertoires in cytomegalovirus infection. Antigens of these TCRs are unknown. TCRdb re-called the reads with MiXCR, one entry per CDR3 protein. The profile shows almost 90,000 distinct CDR3 sequences, approximately 32% of them singletons. Sequencing used CD8+ T cells from cultured PBMCs, obtained from culture after CMV antigen stimulation. The receptors were gathered from a human donor in good health (CMV status not recorded). Some clones in this sample may be carry-over from other donors' samples.

This clonotype was recorded at least ten times. The chain links TRBV7-9 to TRBJ2-1; a possible D gene is TRBD1 (6 bases). With 5 bases removed from V and 10 bases from J, the gap between germline ends came to 12 bases. Per the germline V gene, CDR1 is SEHNR and CDR2 is FQNEAQ (reference sequence). CDR3 length equals 12 residues. The CDR3 loop is CASSPQGREQFF. DNA for the CDR3: TGTGCCAGCAGCCCTCAGGGGAGAGAGCAGTTCTTC.

The genes are TRBV28 and TRBJ1-1, with D perhaps TRBD1 (5 bases). The CDR3 has 14 residues. The V end was cut by 3 bases, the J end by 1 base, with 9 bases between. Looked up from germline, CDR1 is MDHEN and CDR2 is SYDVKM. The CDR3 DNA sequence: TGTGCCAGCAGTTTGTGGGGGACGAACACTGAAGCTTTCTTT. Its protein product is CASSLWGTNTEAFF.

The gene calls are TRBV27 and TRBJ2-7; a possible D gene is TRBD1 (6 bases). Trimming removed 7 bases from V and 5 bases from J, with 12 bases in between. The CDR3 spans 12 residues. CDR1 and CDR2 (germline): MNHEY, SMNVEV (reference sequence). The CDR3 protein is CASKDSIHEQYF. The CDR3 DNA sequence: TGTGCCAGCAAGGACAGTATCCACGAGCAGTACTTC.

This clonotype has just a few counts. The rearrangement links TRBV19 to TRBJ2-1; D tentatively fits TRBD1 or TRBD2 (5 bases each). CDR3 length: 11 amino acids. CDR1 is LNHDA and CDR2 is SQIVND in the germline V gene (reference sequence). The V gene lost 4 bases and the J gene lost 7 bases, with 5 bases spanning the gap. CDR3 in amino acids: CASSRGNEQFF. The CDR3 region has the DNA TGTGCCAGTAGTAGGGGGAATGAGCAGTTCTTC.

This clonotype occurred many times. The chain is built from TRBV2 and TRBJ1-1; D unresolved. The germline V and J ends were trimmed by 6 bases and 7 bases, with 9 bases remaining between them. This CDR3 has 11 residues. The V gene's germline CDR1 is SNHLY and CDR2 FYNNEI. The CDR3 DNA is TGTGCCAGCAGCAACCGGATTGAAGCTTTCTTT. Translating gives CASSNRIEAFF.

V and J are TRBV28 and TRBJ2-3; 7 nucleotides align to TRBD1. This CDR3 is built from 12 residues. The V gene end was trimmed by 10 bases and the J gene end by 4 bases; junction bases not matched to a gene: 5. Germline CDR1 and CDR2: MDHEN and SYDVKM. The CDR3, as DNA: TGTGCCACCCAACAGGGGTCAGATACGCAGTATTTT. The encoded protein is CATQQGSDTQYF.

This clonotype was seen more than once but under ten times. The V call is TRBV27, the J call TRBJ2-5; 10 bases line up with TRBD2. From germline, CDR1 is MNHEY and CDR2 SMNVEV (reference sequence). The CDR3 is made up of 14 amino acids. Trimming removed 6 bases from V and 5 bases from J; junction bases left unmatched: 6. The CDR3 spells CASSPFSGGETQYF. CDR3 bases: TGTGCCAGCAGCCCCTTTAGCGGGGGGGAGACCCAGTACTTC.

This clonotype was counted a single time. The chain couples TRBV19 to TRBJ1-5; 7 nucleotides line up with TRBD1. This CDR3 region has 15 residues. Germline V gives CDR1 LNHDA, CDR2 SQIVND (reference sequence). J was trimmed by 4 bases and V by 7 bases; bases with no gene match: 10. CDR3 nucleotides: TGTGCCAGTACCCTGACAGGGTGGGAGAATCAGCCCCAGCATTTT. Protein product: CASTLTGWENQPQHF. The entire variable domain, with the rest obtained from reference TRBV19 and TRBJ1-5, is as follows: DGGITQSPKYLFRKEGQNVTLSCEQNLNHDAMYWYRQDPGQGLRLIYYSQIVNDFQKGDIAEGYSVSREKKESFPLTVTSAQKNPTAFYLCASTLTGWENQPQHFGDGTRLSIL.

The chain employs TRBV29-1 and TRBJ1-1; maybe TRBD1 (6 bases). The CDR3 loop spans 13 amino acids. Germline V gene lookup returns CDR1 SQVTM and CDR2 ANQGSEA. V gave up 0 bases and J gave up 4 bases, with 9 bases separating them. For the CDR3, the DNA is TGCAGCGTTGAAGAGGGGGCAAGCACTGAAGCTTTCTTT. This encodes CSVEEGASTEAFF. Complete variable domain (other parts from reference TRBV29-1 and TRBJ1-1): SAVISQKPSRDICQRGTSLTIQCQVDSQVTMMFWYRQQPGQSLTLIATANQGSEATYESGFVIDKFPISRPNLTFSTLTVSNMSPEDSSIYLCSVEEGASTEAFFGQGTRLTVV.

The V gene is TRBV7-9, the J gene TRBJ2-4, with D hard to call. Germline values: CDR1 SEHNR, CDR2 FQNEAQ (reference sequence). Trimming removed 6 bases from V and 0 bases from J, with 27 bases in between. CDR3 length equals 20 residues. CDR3 sequence (DNA): TGTGCCAGCAGTTATTCGTATTTAGACGATAAGGACGGAGCCAAAAACATTCAGTACTTC. Its protein is CASSYSYLDDKDGAKNIQYF.

The chain uses TRBV5-5 and TRBJ2-1, with TRBD2 matching 10 bases. Germline values: CDR1 SGHKS, CDR2 YYEKEE (reference sequence). Trimming cost V 2 bases and J 4 bases; bases outside gene matches: 6. The length of the CDR3 is 16 residues. The CDR3 sequence is CASSFTAGGPYNEQFF. The CDR3 region has the DNA TGTGCCAGCAGCTTCACAGCGGGGGGGCCTTACAATGAGCAGTTCTTC.

The chain uses TRBV20-1 and TRBJ1-3; possible D gene TRBD1, 5 bases. V was cut by 0 bases and J by 3 bases, with 15 bases left in between. The V gene's germline CDR1 is DFQATT and CDR2 SNEGSKA (reference sequence). This CDR3 spans 16 amino acids. This CDR3 is CSAREWGVNFGNTIYF. CDR3 nucleotides: TGCAGTGCTAGAGAATGGGGGGTCAATTTTGGAAACACCATATATTTT.

This clonotype was seen repeatedly, ten times or more. This chain connects TRBV5-1 to TRBJ1-2; 7 nucleotides match TRBD1. The CDR3 covers 14 residues. The germline CDR1 and CDR2 sequences are SGHRS and YFSETQ. The V gene end was trimmed by 4 bases and the J gene end by 4 bases; junction bases not matched to a gene: 7. Written as DNA, the CDR3 is TGCGCCAGCAGCCCCGACAGGGTCCCCTATGGCTACACCTTC. Its translation: CASSPDRVPYGYTF. The complete variable domain, with remaining parts taken from reference TRBV5-1 and TRBJ1-2, reads KAGVTQTPRYLIKTRGQQVTLSCSPISGHRSVSWYQQTPGQGLQFLFEYFSETQRNKGNFPGRFSGRQFSNSRSEMNVSTLELGDSALYLCASSPDRVPYGYTFGSGTRLTVV.

The chain recombines TRBV19 with TRBJ1-5, with D unresolved. Germline values: CDR1 LNHDA, CDR2 SQIVND (reference sequence). Trimming cost V 7 bases and J 6 bases, with 10 bases left between them. This CDR3 comprises 12 residues. The CDR3 protein is CASKISGQPQHF. The CDR3 region has the DNA TGTGCCAGTAAAATCAGTGGTCAGCCCCAGCATTTT.

The chain uses TRBV14 and TRBJ2-1; TRBD1 or TRBD2 may be the D gene (5 bases each). Germline V lookup: CDR1 SGHDN, CDR2 FVKESK. V lost 0 bases and J lost 7, with 13 bases in between. The CDR3 runs 15 residues. As DNA, the CDR3 is TGTGCCAGCAGCCAAGAATGGCTAGCAGGGAATGAGCAGTTCTTC. Amino acid sequence: CASSQEWLAGNEQFF. The full variable domain, its missing parts supplied by reference TRBV14 and TRBJ2-1, is EAGVTQFPSHSVIEKGQTVTLRCDPISGHDNLYWYRRVMGKEIKFLLHFVKESKQDESGMPNNRFLAERTGGTYSTLKVQPAELEDSGVYFCASSQEWLAGNEQFFGPGTRLTVL.

This chain joins TRBV28 and TRBJ1-5, with 7 bases fitting TRBD1. Losses at the gene ends were 6 bases for V and 6 bases for J; bases not matched to a gene: 8. The CDR3 has 14 residues. Germline CDR1 reads MDHEN; CDR2 reads SYDVKM. The CDR3 spells CASRPQGEFQPQHF. The CDR3 nucleotides read TGTGCCAGCAGACCCCAGGGGGAATTTCAGCCCCAGCATTTT.

This clonotype was observed a handful of times. The chain is built from TRBV27 and TRBJ1-5; D not certain. This CDR3 is 16 amino acids long. Germline V gene lookup returns CDR1 MNHEY and CDR2 SMNVEV (reference sequence). With 2 bases removed from V and 0 bases from J, the gap between germline ends came to 11 bases. Here the CDR3 reads CASSLGPSDSNQPQHF. CDR3 nucleotide sequence: TGTGCCAGCAGTTTAGGTCCATCTGATAGCAATCAGCCCCAGCATTTT.

V usage is TRBV20-1 and J usage is TRBJ2-1; D gene uncertain. V was cut by 3 bases and J by 9 bases, with 9 bases left in between. This CDR3 has 11 residues. Germline values: CDR1 DFQATT, CDR2 SNEGSKA (reference sequence). This CDR3 reads CSASGLSEQFF. The CDR3, as DNA: TGCAGTGCTAGTGGGCTTAGTGAGCAGTTCTTC.

This chain connects TRBV7-9 to TRBJ1-2, with a possible D match to TRBD1 (6 bases). CDR3 length: 14 amino acids. Germline loops: CDR1 SEHNR, CDR2 FQNEAQ (reference sequence). Between the trimmed V and J ends, which lost 4 bases and 4 bases, there was a span of 13 bases. CDR3 nucleotide sequence: TGTGCCAGCAGCTACTCGGGGGGCGGCTATGGCTACACCTTC. Amino acids: CASSYSGGGYGYTF.

The V and J genes are TRBV27 and TRBJ2-1; tentative D call: TRBD1 (5 bases). Trimming pared 3 bases from V and 3 bases from J, leaving 12 bases between. From germline, CDR1 is MNHEY and CDR2 SMNVEV (reference sequence). The CDR3 runs to 15 residues. In DNA, the CDR3 is TGTGCCAGCAGTTTTGGGCAGGGCTTCTACAATGAGCAGTTCTTC. This gives the protein CASSFGQGFYNEQFF.

This clonotype was detected a few times. The gene calls are TRBV7-4 and TRBJ2-5; TRBD1 matches at 7 bases. Per germline, CDR1 SGHVT and CDR2 SQSDAQ. The V segment lost 3 bases and the J segment 6 bases; nucleotides outside the gene matches: 10. CDR3 length: 15 amino acids. CDR3 sequence: CASSFAHDRAKTQYF. The CDR3 DNA follows: TGTGCCAGCAGCTTTGCCCACGACAGGGCGAAGACCCAGTACTTC. The full variable domain, rest sourced from reference TRBV7-4 and TRBJ2-5, is GAGVSQSPRYKVAKRGRDVALRCDSISGHVTLYWYRQTLGQGSEVLTYSQSDAQRDKSGRPSGRFSAERPERSVSTLKIQRTEQGDSAVYLCASSFAHDRAKTQYFGPGTRLLVL.

J is TRBJ2-2 and V is TRBV2; 11 bases are shared with TRBD2. Per germline, CDR1 SNHLY and CDR2 FYNNEI. This CDR3 region has 18 residues. The ends lost 7 bases at V and 3 bases at J; junction bases unmatched: 13. CDR3 sequence (DNA): TGTGCCAGCACTGAGGAGTCTAGCGGGGGGCCGTACACCGGGGAGCTGTTTTTT. As protein: CASTEESSGGPYTGELFF.